A single sample is the source of the 15 T cell receptor beta chains below, sequenced in a study of cytomegalovirus exposure and HLA in healthy donors. Data came from immunoSEQ multiplex PCR; TCRdb stores just in-frame clones and leaves some out. This table has a few hundred thousand clones, approximately 88% appearing once. The sample was PBMCs. The receptors shown here come from a woman aged 25-40 years in good health and CMV-seropositive.

The chain uses TRBV5-1 and TRBJ2-7; TRBD2 aligns across 8 bases. CDR1 and CDR2 from the germline V gene are SGHRS and YFSETQ. CDR3 length: 22 residues. J gave up 5 bases and V 0 bases, and 28 bases lay outside the gene matches. The CDR3, as DNA: TGCGCCAGCAGCTTGGTCTTTATCAAACCGGGACTAGTAGGTTTAGCGATCAACGAGCAGTACTTC. Its translation is CASSLVFIKPGLVGLAINEQYF.

In its sample, this clone was seen once. The chain carries TRBV9 and TRBJ2-7; no clear D. Per the germline V gene, CDR1 is SGDLS and CDR2 is YYNGEE. This CDR3 is 16 amino acids long. V lost 4 bases and J 5 bases, leaving 22 bases between the germline ends. In DNA, the CDR3 is TGTGCCAGCAGCTCGCCTAGGATTGAGCCCCCTCACGAGCAGTACTTC. Its protein is CASSSPRIEPPHEQYF.

The chain uses TRBV29-1 and TRBJ1-2; D not resolved. This CDR3 spans 13 amino acids. Germline-derived CDR1 and CDR2 are SQVTM and ANQGSEA. Trimming took 2 bases from V and 5 from J, leaving 12 bases between them. The chain's CDR3 is CSVEKSDGYGYTF. Here the CDR3 DNA reads TGCAGCGTTGAAAAATCGGACGGATATGGCTACACCTTC.

This clone was observed once. V and J are TRBV11-3 and TRBJ1-5; tentatively, D is TRBD1 (5 bases). V lost 2 bases, J lost 6 bases, and 26 bases lay in between. CDR1 is SGHNT, CDR2 YENEEA, per germline. The CDR3 covers 19 residues. CDR3 bases: TGTGCCAGCAGCTTAATGGTAAGAGCGGGGCAGGGCCGGCCTCAGCCCCAGCATTTT. Translated: CASSLMVRAGQGRPQPQHF.

This chain connects TRBV29-1 to TRBJ2-3, with 8 bases that match TRBD2. The CDR3 runs to 15 residues. The V gene's germline CDR1 is SQVTM and CDR2 ANQGSEA. J gave up 4 bases and V 3 bases, and 9 bases lay outside the gene matches. The CDR3 DNA is TGCAGCGTTGAGTACGGGAGGGCCTCGTCAGATACGCAGTATTTT. Translation gives CSVEYGRASSDTQYF.

Only a few counts were recorded for this clone. V usage is TRBV19 and J usage is TRBJ1-1; maybe TRBD1 (6 bases). CDR1 and CDR2 (germline): LNHDA, SQIVND (reference sequence). V was trimmed by 1 base and J by 1 base, leaving 10 bases between them. CDR3 length equals 15 residues. The CDR3 DNA reads as TGTGCCAGTAGTATAGCAGGGGCGGGGAACACTGAAGCTTTCTTT. It translates to CASSIAGAGNTEAFF.

This clone was seen just once. The V call is TRBV28, the J call TRBJ2-5; TRBD2 might be the D (6 bases). This CDR3 is 14 amino acids long. Germline V gene lookup returns CDR1 MDHEN and CDR2 SYDVKM. The V and J ends lost 2 bases and 4 bases respectively, with 11 bases between them. DNA for the CDR3: TGTGCCAGCAGTTTACGGGGGTCGGGAGAGACCCAGTACTTC. Protein sequence: CASSLRGSGETQYF.

V and J are TRBV5-1 and TRBJ2-1; 13 bases line up with TRBD2. Germline CDR1 reads SGHRS; CDR2 reads YFSETQ. The CDR3 spans 15 residues. The ends lost 4 bases at V and 10 bases at J; junction bases unmatched: 8. In DNA form, the CDR3 reads TGCGCCAGCAGCGTCGGACTAGCGGGAGAAGGGGAGCAGTTCTTC. Protein: CASSVGLAGEGEQFF. The variable domain in full, completed from reference TRBV5-1 and TRBJ2-1, reads KAGVTQTPRYLIKTRGQQVTLSCSPISGHRSVSWYQQTPGQGLQFLFEYFSETQRNKGNFPGRFSGRQFSNSRSEMNVSTLELGDSALYLCASSVGLAGEGEQFFGPGTRLTVL.

The chain joins TRBV6-1 to TRBJ1-2; D is unresolved. The CDR3 runs 14 residues. Germline CDR1 and CDR2: MNHNS and SASEGT. V was cut by 5 bases and J by 4 bases, with 14 bases left in between. CDR3: CASSLRVDGYGYTF. In nucleotides, the CDR3 is TGTGCCAGCAGTCTCCGAGTGGACGGCTATGGCTACACCTTC.

The J gene is TRBJ2-7, the V gene TRBV10-1, with a weak D call TRBD1 (5 bases). Germline-derived CDR1 and CDR2 are WNHNN and SYGVQD (reference sequence). The CDR3 is 15 residues long. V was pared by 3 bases and J by 3 bases, with 15 bases between. The CDR3: CASSDQGGMGYEQYF. In nucleotides, the CDR3 is TGCGCCAGCAGTGATCAGGGCGGTATGGGCTACGAGCAGTACTTC.

The rearrangement uses TRBV2 and TRBJ2-5; 8 bases are a match to TRBD2. Germline CDR1 is SNHLY and CDR2 is FYNNEI. Germline trimming cut 1 base from V and 7 bases from J; bases unmatched to any gene: 5. This CDR3 has 14 residues. The CDR3: CASSEGGLGGTQYF. CDR3 DNA sequence: TGTGCCAGCAGTGAAGGGGGACTAGGGGGGACCCAGTACTTC.

The table lists this clone with a few counts. The rearrangement joins TRBV5-5 to TRBJ2-3; no reliable D call. Trimming pared 4 bases from V and 5 bases from J, leaving 5 bases between. CDR1 and CDR2 from the germline V gene are SGHKS and YYEKEE (reference sequence). The CDR3 sequence is 11 residues long. In DNA, the CDR3 is TGTGCCAGCAGCGTGGTAGATACGCAGTATTTT. Its protein is CASSVVDTQYF. Full variable domain (missing parts from reference TRBV5-5 and TRBJ2-3): DAGVTQSPTHLIKTRGQQVTLRCSPISGHKSVSWYQQVLGQGPQFIFQYYEKEERGRGNFPDRFSARQFPNYSSELNVNALLLGDSALYLCASSVVDTQYFGPGTRLTVL.

This sequence joins TRBV29-1 and TRBJ1-1; 9 bases align to TRBD1. With V trimmed by 7 bases and J by 3 bases, 6 bases remained unmatched. CDR3 length: 13 residues. CDR1 is SQVTM, CDR2 ANQGSEA, per germline. The CDR3 reads CSAAQGAYTEAFF. In DNA form, the CDR3 reads TGCAGCGCGGCACAGGGGGCGTACACTGAAGCTTTCTTT. The complete variable domain, with remaining parts taken from reference TRBV29-1 and TRBJ1-1, reads SAVISQKPSRDICQRGTSLTIQCQVDSQVTMMFWYRQQPGQSLTLIATANQGSEATYESGFVIDKFPISRPNLTFSTLTVSNMSPEDSSIYLCSAAQGAYTEAFFGQGTRLTVV.

The chain employs TRBV4-1 and TRBJ2-2, with 7 bases identical to TRBD1. The CDR3 covers 15 residues. V shed 1 base and J 6 bases; nucleotides not matched to a gene: 5. Germline CDR1 MGHRA, CDR2 YSYEKL. DNA for the CDR3: TGCGCCAGCAGCCAAGGCAGGGGGAAGTCCGGGGAGCTGTTTTTT. Translated, it gives CASSQGRGKSGELFF.

V and J are TRBV2 and TRBJ2-7; D unresolved. CDR1 is SNHLY, CDR2 FYNNEI, per germline. The V end lost 1 base, the J end lost 0 bases, and 10 bases lay between the germline ends. CDR3 length equals 15 residues. The CDR3 spells CASSEEVLGSYEQYF. The DNA of the CDR3 is TGTGCCAGCAGTGAAGAGGTCCTAGGCTCCTACGAGCAGTACTTC.